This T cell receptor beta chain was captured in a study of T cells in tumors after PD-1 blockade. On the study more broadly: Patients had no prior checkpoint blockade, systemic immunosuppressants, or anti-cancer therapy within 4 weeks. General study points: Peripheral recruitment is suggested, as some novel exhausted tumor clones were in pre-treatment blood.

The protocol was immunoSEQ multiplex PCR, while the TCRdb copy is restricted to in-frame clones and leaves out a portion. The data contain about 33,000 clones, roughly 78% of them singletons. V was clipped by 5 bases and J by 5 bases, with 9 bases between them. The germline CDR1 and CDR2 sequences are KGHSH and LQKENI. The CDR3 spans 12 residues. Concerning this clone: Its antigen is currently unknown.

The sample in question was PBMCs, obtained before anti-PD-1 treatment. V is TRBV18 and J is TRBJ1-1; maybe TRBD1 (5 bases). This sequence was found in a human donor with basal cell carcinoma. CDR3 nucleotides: TGTGCCAGCTCAACCGGGACGACTGAAGCTTTCTTT. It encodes CASSTGTTEAFF. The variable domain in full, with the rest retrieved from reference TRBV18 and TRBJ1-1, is NAGVMQNPRHLVRRRGQEARLRCSPMKGHSHVYWYRQLPEEGLKFMVYLQKENIIDESGMPKERFSAEFPKEGPSILRIQQVVRGDSAAYFCASSTGTTEAFFGQGTRLTVV.